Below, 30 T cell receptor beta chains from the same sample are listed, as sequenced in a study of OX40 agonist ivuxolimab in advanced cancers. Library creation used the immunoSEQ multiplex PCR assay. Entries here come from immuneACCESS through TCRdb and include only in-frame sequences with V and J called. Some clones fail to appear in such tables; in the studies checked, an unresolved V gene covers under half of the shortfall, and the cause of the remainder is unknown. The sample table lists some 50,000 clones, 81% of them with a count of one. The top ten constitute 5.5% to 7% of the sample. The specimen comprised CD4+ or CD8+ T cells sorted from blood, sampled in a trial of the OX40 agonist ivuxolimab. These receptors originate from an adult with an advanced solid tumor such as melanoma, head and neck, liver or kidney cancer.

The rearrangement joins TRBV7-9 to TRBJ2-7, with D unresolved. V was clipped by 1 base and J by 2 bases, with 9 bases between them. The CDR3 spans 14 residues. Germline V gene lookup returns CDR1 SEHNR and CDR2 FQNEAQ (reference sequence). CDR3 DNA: TGTGCCAGCAGCTTAGAAGTCAGGCCCTACGAGCAGTACGTC. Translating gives CASSLEVRPYEQYV.

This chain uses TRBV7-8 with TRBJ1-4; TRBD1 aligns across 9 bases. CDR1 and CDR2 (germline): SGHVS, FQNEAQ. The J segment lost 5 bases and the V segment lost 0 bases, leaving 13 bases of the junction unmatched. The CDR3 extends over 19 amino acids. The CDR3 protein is CASSLANFGQGSTNEKLFF. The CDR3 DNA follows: TGTGCCAGCAGCTTAGCGAATTTTGGACAGGGGAGCACCAATGAAAAACTGTTTTTT.

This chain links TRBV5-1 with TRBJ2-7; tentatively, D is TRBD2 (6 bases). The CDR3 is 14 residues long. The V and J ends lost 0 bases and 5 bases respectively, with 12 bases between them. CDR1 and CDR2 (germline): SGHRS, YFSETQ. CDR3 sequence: CASSLAGSADEQYF. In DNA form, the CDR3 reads TGCGCCAGCAGCTTGGCCGGGAGTGCCGACGAGCAGTACTTC.

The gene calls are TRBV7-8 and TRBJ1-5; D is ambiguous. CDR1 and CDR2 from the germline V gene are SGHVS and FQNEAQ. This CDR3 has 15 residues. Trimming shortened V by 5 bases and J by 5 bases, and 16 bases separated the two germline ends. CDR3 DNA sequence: TGTGCCAGCAGCCCCGAAGTGGGGATTTATCAGCCCCAGCATTTT. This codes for CASSPEVGIYQPQHF.

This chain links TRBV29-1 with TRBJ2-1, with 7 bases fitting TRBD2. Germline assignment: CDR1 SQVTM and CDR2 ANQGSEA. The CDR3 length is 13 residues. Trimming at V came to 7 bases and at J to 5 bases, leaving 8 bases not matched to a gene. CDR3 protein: CSGCRLADNEQFF. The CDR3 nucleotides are TGCAGCGGCTGCCGGCTAGCGGACAATGAGCAGTTCTTC.

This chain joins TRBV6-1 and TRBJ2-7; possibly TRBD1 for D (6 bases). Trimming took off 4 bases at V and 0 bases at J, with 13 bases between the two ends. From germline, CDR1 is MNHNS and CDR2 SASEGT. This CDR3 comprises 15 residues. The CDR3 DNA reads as TGTGCCAGCAGTGGGTTCAGGGGTAGCTCCTACGAGCAGTACGTC. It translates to CASSGFRGSSYEQYV.

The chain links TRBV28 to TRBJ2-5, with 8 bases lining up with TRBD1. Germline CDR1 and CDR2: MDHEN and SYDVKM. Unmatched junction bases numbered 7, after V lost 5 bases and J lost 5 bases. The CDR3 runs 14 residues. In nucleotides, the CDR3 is TGTGCCAGCAGTCCCGACAGGGGATGGGAGACCCAGTACTTC. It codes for CASSPDRGWETQYF.

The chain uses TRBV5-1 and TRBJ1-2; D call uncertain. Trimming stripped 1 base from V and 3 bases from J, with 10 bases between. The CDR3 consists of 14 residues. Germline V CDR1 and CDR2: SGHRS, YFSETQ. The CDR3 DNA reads TGCGCCAGCAGCTTGTGGGGTTCTGACTATGGCTACACCTTC. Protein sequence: CASSLWGSDYGYTF.

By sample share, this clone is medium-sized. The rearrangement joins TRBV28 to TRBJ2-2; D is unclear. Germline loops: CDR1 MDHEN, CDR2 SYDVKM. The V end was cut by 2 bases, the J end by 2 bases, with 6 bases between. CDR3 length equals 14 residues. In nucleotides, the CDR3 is TGTGCCAGCAGTTTAAGGGTTAACACCGGGGAGCTGTTTTTT. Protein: CASSLRVNTGELFF.

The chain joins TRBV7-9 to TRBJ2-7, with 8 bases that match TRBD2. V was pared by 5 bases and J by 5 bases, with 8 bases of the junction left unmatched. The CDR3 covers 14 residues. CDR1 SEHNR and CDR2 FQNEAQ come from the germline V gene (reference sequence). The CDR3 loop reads CASSRLAGLDEQYF. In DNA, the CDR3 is TGTGCCAGCAGCCGATTAGCGGGATTGGACGAGCAGTACTTC.

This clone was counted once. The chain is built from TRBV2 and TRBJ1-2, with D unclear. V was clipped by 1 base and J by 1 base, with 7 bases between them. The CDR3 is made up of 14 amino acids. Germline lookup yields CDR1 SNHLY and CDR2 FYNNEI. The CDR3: CASSEGRSNYGYTF. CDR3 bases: TGTGCCAGCAGTGAAGGACGGAGTAACTATGGCTACACCTTC.

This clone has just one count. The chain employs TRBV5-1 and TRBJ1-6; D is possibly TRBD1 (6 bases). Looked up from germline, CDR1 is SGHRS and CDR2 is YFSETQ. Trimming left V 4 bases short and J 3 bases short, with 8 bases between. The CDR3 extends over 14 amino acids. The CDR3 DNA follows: TGCGCCAGCAGCCAGGACAGCTATAATTCACCCCTCCACTTT. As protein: CASSQDSYNSPLHF.

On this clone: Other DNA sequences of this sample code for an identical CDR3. CDR3 residues: CASSLRGRGDTQYF. The CDR3 nucleotides are TGTGCCAGCAGCTTGCGGGGCCGAGGAGATACGCAGTATTTT. This rearrangement joins TRBV5-6 to TRBJ2-3; D could derive from TRBD1 or TRBD2 (5 bases each). This CDR3 is 14 amino acids long. V was clipped by 1 base and J by 5 bases, with 11 bases between them. CDR1 is SGHDT and CDR2 is YYEEEE in the germline V gene.

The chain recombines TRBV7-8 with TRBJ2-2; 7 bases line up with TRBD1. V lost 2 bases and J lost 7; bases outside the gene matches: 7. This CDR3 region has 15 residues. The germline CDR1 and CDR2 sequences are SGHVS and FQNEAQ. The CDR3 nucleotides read TGTGCCAGCAGCTTATCGGCAGGGGGTTACGGGGAGCTGTTTTTT. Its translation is CASSLSAGGYGELFF.

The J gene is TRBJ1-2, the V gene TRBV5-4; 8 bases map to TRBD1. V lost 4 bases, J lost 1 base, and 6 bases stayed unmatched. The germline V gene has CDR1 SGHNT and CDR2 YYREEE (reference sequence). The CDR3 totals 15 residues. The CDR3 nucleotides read TGTGCCAGCAGCCTAGGACAGGGCATTAACTATGGCTACACCTTC. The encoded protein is CASSLGQGINYGYTF.

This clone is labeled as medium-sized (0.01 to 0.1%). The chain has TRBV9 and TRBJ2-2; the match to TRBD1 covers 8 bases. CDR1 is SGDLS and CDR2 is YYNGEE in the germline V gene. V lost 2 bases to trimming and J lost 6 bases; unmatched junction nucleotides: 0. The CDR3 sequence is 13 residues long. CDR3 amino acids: CASSVTGAGELFF. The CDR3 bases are TGTGCCAGCAGCGTGACAGGGGCCGGGGAGCTGTTTTTT.

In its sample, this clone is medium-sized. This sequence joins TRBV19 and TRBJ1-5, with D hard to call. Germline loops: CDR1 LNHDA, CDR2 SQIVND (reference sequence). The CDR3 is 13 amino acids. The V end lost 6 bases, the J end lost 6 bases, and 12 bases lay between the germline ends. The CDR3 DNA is TGTGCCAGTAGCACAGATGGTCTTCAGCCCCAGCATTTT. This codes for CASSTDGLQPQHF.

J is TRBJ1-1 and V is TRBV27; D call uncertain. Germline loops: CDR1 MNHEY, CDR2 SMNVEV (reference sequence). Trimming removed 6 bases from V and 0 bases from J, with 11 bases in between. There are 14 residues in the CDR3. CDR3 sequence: CASSLQRLNTEAFF. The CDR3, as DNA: TGTGCCAGCAGCTTACAGAGATTGAACACTGAAGCTTTCTTT.

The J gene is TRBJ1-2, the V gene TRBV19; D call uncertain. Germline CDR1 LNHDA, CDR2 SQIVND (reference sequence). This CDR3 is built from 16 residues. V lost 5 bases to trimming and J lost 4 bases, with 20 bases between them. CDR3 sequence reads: CASSPTGQLLAYGYTF. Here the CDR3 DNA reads TGTGCCAGTAGTCCCACGGGCCAGCTCCTTGCCTATGGCTACACCTTC.

Here the CDR3 reads CASTVTGHAQETQYF. The CDR3 DNA reads TGTGCCAGCACCGTAACGGGACACGCGCAAGAGACCCAGTACTTC. This chain links TRBV27 with TRBJ2-5, with a possible D match to TRBD1 (6 bases). Trimming shortened V by 7 bases and J by 2 bases, and 17 bases separated the two germline ends. CDR1 and CDR2 from the germline V gene are MNHEY and SMNVEV (reference sequence). The CDR3 totals 15 residues.

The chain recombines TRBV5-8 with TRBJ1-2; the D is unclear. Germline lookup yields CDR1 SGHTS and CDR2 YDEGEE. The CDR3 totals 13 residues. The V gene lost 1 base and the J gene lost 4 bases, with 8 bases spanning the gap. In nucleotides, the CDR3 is TGTGCCAGCAGCTTGACAGCGACCTATGGCTACACCTTC. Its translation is CASSLTATYGYTF.

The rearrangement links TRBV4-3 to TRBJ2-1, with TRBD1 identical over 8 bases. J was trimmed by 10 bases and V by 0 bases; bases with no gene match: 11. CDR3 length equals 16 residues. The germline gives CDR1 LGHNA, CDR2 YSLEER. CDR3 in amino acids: CASSQDPGTGLGEQFF. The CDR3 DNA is TGCGCCAGCAGCCAAGACCCCGGGACAGGTTTAGGCGAGCAGTTCTTC.

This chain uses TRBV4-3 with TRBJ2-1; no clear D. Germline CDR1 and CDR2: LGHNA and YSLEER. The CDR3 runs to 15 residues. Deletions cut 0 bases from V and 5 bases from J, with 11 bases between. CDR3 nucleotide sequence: TGCGCCAGCAGCCAAGATCCGATTAGAGACAATGAGCAGTTCTTC. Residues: CASSQDPIRDNEQFF.

The CDR3 nucleotides are TGTGCCAGCAGTTTTTCGTCGACAGGCATGAACACTGAAGCTTTCTTT. Protein sequence: CASSFSSTGMNTEAFF. This chain connects TRBV28 to TRBJ1-1; tentatively, D is TRBD1 (6 bases). The V and J ends lost 3 bases and 0 bases respectively, with 14 bases between them. The CDR3 extends over 16 amino acids. The germline V gene encodes CDR1 MDHEN and CDR2 SYDVKM.

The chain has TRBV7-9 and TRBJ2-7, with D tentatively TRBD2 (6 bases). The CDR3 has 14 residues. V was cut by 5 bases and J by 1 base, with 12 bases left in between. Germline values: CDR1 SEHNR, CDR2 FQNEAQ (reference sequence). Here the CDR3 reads CASSPGGGSYEQYF. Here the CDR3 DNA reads TGTGCCAGCAGCCCCGGCGGAGGGTCCTACGAGCAGTACTTC. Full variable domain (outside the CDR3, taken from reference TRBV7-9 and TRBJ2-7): DTGVSQNPRHKITKRGQNVTFRCDPISEHNRLYWYRQTLGQGPEFLTYFQNEAQLEKSRLLSDRFSAERPKGSFSTLEIQRTEQGDSAMYLCASSPGGGSYEQYFGPGTRLTVT.

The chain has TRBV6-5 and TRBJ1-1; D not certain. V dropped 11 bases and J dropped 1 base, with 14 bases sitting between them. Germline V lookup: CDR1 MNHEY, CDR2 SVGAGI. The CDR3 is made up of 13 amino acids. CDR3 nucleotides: TGTGCCTCAGCGATAGGCCCGAACACTGAAGCTTTCTTT. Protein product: CASAIGPNTEAFF.

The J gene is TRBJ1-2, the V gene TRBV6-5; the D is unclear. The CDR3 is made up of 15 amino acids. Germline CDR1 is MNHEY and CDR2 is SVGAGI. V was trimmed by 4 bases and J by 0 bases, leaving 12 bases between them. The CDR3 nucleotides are TGTGCCAGCAGTTTCCAGGACGGAGCTAACTATGGCTACACCTTC. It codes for CASSFQDGANYGYTF.

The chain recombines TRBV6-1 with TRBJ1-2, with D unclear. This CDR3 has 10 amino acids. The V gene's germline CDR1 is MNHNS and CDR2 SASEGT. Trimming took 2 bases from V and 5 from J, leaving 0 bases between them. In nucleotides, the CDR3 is TGTGCCAGCAGTGAATATGGCTACACCTTC. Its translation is CASSEYGYTF.

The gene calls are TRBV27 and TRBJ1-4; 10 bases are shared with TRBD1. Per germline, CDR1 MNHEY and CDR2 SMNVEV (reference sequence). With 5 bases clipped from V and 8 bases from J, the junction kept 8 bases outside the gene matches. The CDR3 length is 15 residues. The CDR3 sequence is CASSQRQGAGEKLFF. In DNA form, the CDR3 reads TGTGCCAGCAGTCAACGACAGGGGGCAGGGGAAAAACTGTTTTTT.

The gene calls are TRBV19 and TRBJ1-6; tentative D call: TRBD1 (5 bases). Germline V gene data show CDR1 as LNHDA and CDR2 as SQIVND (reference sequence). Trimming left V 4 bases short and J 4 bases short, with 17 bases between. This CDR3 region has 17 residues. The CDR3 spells CASSSLDKALYNSPLHF. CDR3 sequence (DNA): TGTGCCAGTAGTAGCTTGGACAAGGCTCTTTATAATTCACCCCTCCACTTT.